This is a list of T cell receptor beta chains from one sample in a study of blood T cell repertoires in COVID-19. Sequencing was performed with immunoSEQ multiplex PCR; in TCRdb, only in-frame clones are kept and a portion is missing. Of roughly 150,000 clones listed, 86% are singletons. Sequenced input: PBMCs or T cells enriched from blood (not recorded which). The receptors here all came from a man in his forties or fifties who had recovered from COVID-19. The CDR3 runs from the conserved cysteine through the conserved F or W. The D gene is left open where the match is weak. Clone size is given for some rows only: seen once, a few or many times, or a class if the clone is expanded.

CDR3aa	CDR3nt	d_gene	v_gene	j_gene	abundance
CASSFGQTNTEAFF	TGTGCCAGCAGCTTTGGGCAGACGAACACTGAAGCTTTCTTT	.	TRBV7-2	TRBJ1-1	once
CSASTANEQYF	TGCAGTGCCTCGACAGCTAACGAGCAGTACTTC	.	TRBV20-1	TRBJ2-7	.
CSASSSGSYTQYF	TGCAGTGCTAGTTCTAGCGGGAGTTATACGCAGTATTTT	TRBD2	TRBV20-1	TRBJ2-3	.
CAWSYRATYNEQFF	TGTGCCTGGAGCTACAGGGCTACCTACAATGAGCAGTTCTTC	.	TRBV30	TRBJ2-1	few
CASSGTSGGMGEQYF	TGTGCCAGCAGCGGGACTAGCGGAGGGATGGGGGAGCAGTACTTC	TRBD2	TRBV5-4	TRBJ2-7	.
CASSPGTSSYNEQFF	TGTGCCAGCAGCCCTGGGACAAGTTCCTACAATGAGCAGTTCTTC	.	TRBV5-4	TRBJ2-1	.
CASSEWSSGNTIYF	TGTGCCAGCAGTGAATGGAGCTCTGGAAACACCATATATTTT	.	TRBV6-1	TRBJ1-3	few
CASSQPGTGEFGANVLTF	TGCGCCAGCAGCCAGCCGGGGACAGGGGAGTTCGGGGCCAACGTCCTGACTTTC	TRBD1	TRBV4-3	TRBJ2-6	.
CASSVDSLHEAFF	TGTGCCAGCAGTGTGGACAGCCTACATGAAGCTTTCTTT	.	TRBV28	TRBJ1-1	once
CATNRDRGRNEKLFF	TGTGCCACTAACCGGGACAGGGGGCGGAATGAAAAACTGTTTTTT	TRBD1	TRBV2	TRBJ1-4	.
CASSVQGFSGNTIYF	TGTGCCAGCAGTGTCCAGGGTTTCTCTGGAAACACCATATATTTT	.	TRBV27	TRBJ1-3	.
CASSDPRTGNTEAFF	TGTGCCAGCAGCGACCCAAGGACAGGGAACACTGAAGCTTTCTTT	TRBD1	TRBV7-9	TRBJ1-1	.
CASSLYGQETQYF	TGTGCCAGCAGCTTATACGGTCAAGAGACCCAGTACTTC	.	TRBV7-3	TRBJ2-5	.
CSVAWANTEKLFF	TGCAGCGTTGCCTGGGCGAATACTGAAAAACTGTTTTTT	.	TRBV29-1	TRBJ1-4	.
CATSRDRGDYGYTF	TGTGCCACCAGCAGAGACAGGGGCGACTATGGCTACACCTTC	.	TRBV15	TRBJ1-2	.
CASSSLARQVRGEAFF	TGTGCCAGCAGTTCCCTCGCCCGACAGGTAAGGGGTGAAGCTTTCTTT	.	TRBV28	TRBJ1-1	.
CASKVRHTEAFF	TGTGCCAGCAAAGTCAGGCACACTGAAGCTTTCTTT	.	TRBV2	TRBJ1-1	.
CASTRQGAGSNQPQHF	TGTGCCAGTACCCGACAGGGGGCCGGTAGCAATCAGCCCCAGCATTTT	TRBD1	TRBV19	TRBJ1-5	.
CASSERGLYNEQFF	TGTGCCAGCAGTGAGAGGGGGCTCTACAATGAGCAGTTCTTC	TRBD1	TRBV6-1	TRBJ2-1	.
CASSLVTGSNTGELFF	TGTGCCAGCAGCTTGGTCACAGGTTCGAACACCGGGGAGCTGTTTTTT	.	TRBV5-4	TRBJ2-2	.
CASSLVTWGVGNQPQHF	TGTGCCAGCAGCTTAGTGACTTGGGGAGTAGGCAATCAGCCCCAGCATTTT	.	TRBV7-2	TRBJ1-5	.
CASTPKTVNYGYTF	TGTGCCAGTACCCCAAAGACAGTAAATTATGGCTACACCTTC	.	TRBV19	TRBJ1-2	.
CASSPRTGHQPQHF	TGTGCCAGCTCACCACGGACAGGGCATCAGCCCCAGCATTTT	TRBD1	TRBV18	TRBJ1-5	once
CASSPDRGLAATQYF	TGTGCCAGCAGTCCCGACAGGGGTCTAGCGGCTACGCAGTATTTT	.	TRBV27	TRBJ2-3	.
CASSPRQGSTNEKLFF	TGTGCCAGCAGCCCGCGACAGGGGAGCACTAATGAAAAACTGTTTTTT	TRBD1	TRBV4-2	TRBJ1-4	.
CASSPYTDTQYF	TGTGCCAGCTCACCTTACACAGATACGCAGTATTTT	.	TRBV18	TRBJ2-3	.
CASSNNRVGEQFF	TGTGCCAGTAGTAATAACAGGGTCGGGGAGCAGTTCTTC	.	TRBV19	TRBJ2-1	.
CASSQDARSAKNIQYF	TGCGCCAGCAGCCAAGATGCGCGGTCGGCCAAAAACATTCAGTACTTC	.	TRBV4-3	TRBJ2-4	.
CAWSVTRPGGNQPQHF	TGTGCCTGGAGTGTAACTCGGCCCGGGGGGAATCAGCCCCAGCATTTT	.	TRBV30	TRBJ1-5	.
CASLGGWAAGELFF	TGTGCCAGCTTAGGGGGCTGGGCGGCCGGGGAGCTGTTTTTT	TRBD1	TRBV28	TRBJ2-2	.
CASSDPGGAGEKLFF	TGTGCCAGCAGTGACCCAGGGGGCGCCGGGGAAAAACTGTTTTTT	TRBD1	TRBV25-1	TRBJ1-4	.
CASSHHGTPNTEAFF	TGCGCCAGCAGCCACCATGGGACACCGAACACTGAAGCTTTCTTT	.	TRBV4-3	TRBJ1-1	.
CASAGTGGAHYGYTF	TGTGCCAGTGCCGGGACAGGGGGCGCCCACTATGGCTACACCTTC	TRBD1	TRBV19	TRBJ1-2	.
CATSRYRGHGYTF	TGTGCCACCAGCAGGTACAGGGGGCATGGCTACACCTTC	TRBD1	TRBV15	TRBJ1-2	.
CASSLSSGRYGYTF	TGTGCCAGCAGCTTAAGTTCAGGGCGCTATGGCTACACCTTC	.	TRBV7-2	TRBJ1-2	.
CASSYQGENSPLHF	TGTGCCAGCAGTTACCAGGGCGAGAATTCACCCCTCCACTTT	.	TRBV6-5	TRBJ1-6	.
CASSPLGFPYGYTF	TGTGCCAGCAGCCCCCTAGGCTTTCCCTATGGCTACACCTTC	.	TRBV7-2	TRBJ1-2	.